These T cell receptor beta chains were read from a single sample in a study of blood T cell repertoires in COVID-19. TCRdb's copy holds only in-frame clones and misses some; the assay was immunoSEQ multiplex PCR. The sample holds 130,000 to 150,000 clones, 80% to 90% seen once. The sample taken for sequencing was peripheral blood. These receptors came from a human donor with acute or convalescent COVID-19. The donor label of this sample is uncertain. The CDR3 runs from the conserved cysteine through the conserved F or W. Each record gives: V gene, clone size, D gene, J gene, CDR3 protein, CDR3 DNA. D genes are given only for firm matches. Size tells how often a clone was seen (once, few, many) or the class of an expanded clone, and some rows leave it out.

>TRBV27|few|TRBD1|TRBJ1-2
CASSLKPTGDYGYTF
TGTGCCAGCAGTTTGAAACCGACAGGGGACTATGGCTACACCTTC
>TRBV7-6|-|TRBD2|TRBJ2-3
CASSSSGRATDTQYF
TGTGCCAGCAGCTCTAGCGGGAGGGCCACAGATACGCAGTATTTT
>TRBV6-2/TRBV6-3|-|TRBD1|TRBJ1-2
CASSASGTGHEHYGYTF
TGTGCCAGCAGTGCATCCGGGACAGGGCATGAGCACTATGGCTACACCTTC
>TRBV7-9|-|-|TRBJ1-1
CASSYSSSATEAFF
TGTGCCAGCAGTTACAGTAGTTCGGCCACTGAAGCTTTCTTT
>TRBV30|-|-|TRBJ1-2
CAWSVGQVVNYGYTF
TGTGCCTGGAGTGTAGGTCAGGTTGTTAACTATGGCTACACCTTC
>TRBV28|-|-|TRBJ2-3
CASRGALGTSVADTQYF
TGTGCCAGCAGGGGGGCCCTCGGGACAAGCGTGGCAGATACGCAGTATTTT
>TRBV5-1|-|TRBD2|TRBJ2-1
CASSPVAGEVLNEQFF
TGCGCCAGCAGCCCAGTCGCGGGAGAGGTCCTCAATGAGCAGTTCTTC
>TRBV7-3|-|-|TRBJ2-1
CASSRGNGRFDEQFF
TGTGCCAGCAGCCGGGGGAATGGCCGCTTCGATGAGCAGTTCTTC
>TRBV4-1|-|-|TRBJ1-5
CASSQDNREDQPQHF
TGCGCCAGCAGCCAAGATAACAGGGAAGATCAGCCCCAGCATTTT
>TRBV10-3|-|TRBD2|TRBJ2-2
CAISEAGVTGELFF
TGTGCCATCAGTGAGGCGGGGGTCACCGGGGAGCTGTTTTTT
>TRBV15|-|TRBD2|TRBJ2-1
CAIKEGSGSFDEQFF
TGTGCCATCAAGGAGGGTAGCGGGTCTTTCGATGAGCAGTTCTTC
>TRBV7-9|few|TRBD1|TRBJ2-1
CASSSGLRQGDNEQFF
TGTGCCAGCAGCTCAGGTTTGAGACAGGGGGACAATGAGCAGTTCTTC
>TRBV24-1|-|TRBD1|TRBJ1-4
CATSPGTGLSNEKLFF
TGTGCCACCAGCCCCGGGACAGGGCTAAGTAATGAAAAACTGTTTTTT
>TRBV27|-|TRBD1|TRBJ2-5
CASSPPGQVGETQYF
TGTGCCAGCAGTCCTCCCGGACAGGTGGGAGAGACCCAGTACTTC
>TRBV6-2/TRBV6-3|-|-|TRBJ2-2
CASSGLNTGELFF
TGTGCCAGCAGCGGACTTAACACCGGGGAGCTGTTTTTT
>TRBV9|-|TRBD2|TRBJ2-1
CASSVDRAGGPTDNEQFF
TGTGCCAGCAGCGTAGACCGAGCGGGGGGCCCGACCGACAATGAGCAGTTCTTC
>TRBV4-1|-|-|TRBJ2-7
CASSQGGHGIDEQYF
TGCGCCAGCAGCCAAGGGGGACATGGAATTGACGAGCAGTACTTC
>TRBV7-2|-|-|TRBJ1-5
CASSLTSGVNQPQHF
TGTGCCAGCAGCTTAACGTCAGGGGTCAATCAGCCCCAGCATTTT
>TRBV6-5|-|-|TRBJ2-7
CASRQGPYEQYF
TGTGCCAGCAGACAGGGTCCCTACGAGCAGTACTTC
>TRBV19|-|TRBD1|TRBJ1-5
CASRLGQENQPQHF
TGTGCCAGTAGGCTGGGACAGGAGAATCAGCCCCAGCATTTT
>TRBV18|once|-|TRBJ1-4
CASSSQGTGLNEKLFF
TGTGCCAGCTCATCCCAGGGGACGGGGCTTAATGAAAAACTGTTTTTT
>TRBV18|-|TRBD1|TRBJ1-2
CASSPGRDSSYGYTF
TGTGCCAGCTCACCTGGCCGGGACAGCTCTTATGGCTACACCTTC
>TRBV6-5|-|TRBD1|TRBJ1-2
CASSKDRSYGYTF
TGTGCCAGCAGTAAGGACAGGAGCTATGGCTACACCTTC
>TRBV2|few|-|TRBJ1-6
CASSERRALGSPLHF
TGTGCCAGCAGTGAAAGGAGGGCCCTTGGATCACCCCTCCACTTT
>TRBV28|-|TRBD2|TRBJ2-5
CASSPGGAVSKTQYF
TGTGCCAGCAGTCCGGGGGGGGCAGTTAGCAAGACCCAGTACTTC